Below, 32 T cell receptor beta chains from the same sample are listed, as sequenced in a study of shared clonotypes between healthy human individuals. Terminally differentiated effector memory CD45RA+ cells were excluded from the naive CD8 cells, which were CD45RO-negative and positively selected for CCR7. Measured with immunoSEQ multiplex PCR; TCRdb has only the in-frame clones, and not every one. This table has over 750,000 clones, about 96% appearing once. Sequencing input: naive CD8+ T cells sorted from blood. These TCRs come from a man aged 25-45 years in good health.

The CDR3 region is CASRAGTGNNYGYTF. DNA for the CDR3: TGTGCCAGTAGGGCCGGGACAGGCAACAACTATGGCTACACCTTC. V usage is TRBV19 and J usage is TRBJ1-2, with 8 nucleotides matching TRBD1. Trimming took 6 bases from V and 2 from J; bases not matched to a gene: 8. CDR3 length: 15 residues. In germline, CDR1 is LNHDA, CDR2 SQIVND (reference sequence).

The rearrangement links TRBV7-9 to TRBJ2-5; weak D call: TRBD2 (5 bases). The length of the CDR3 is 16 residues. Between the trimmed V and J ends, which lost 5 bases and 0 bases, there was a span of 16 bases. Germline V gene lookup returns CDR1 SEHNR and CDR2 FQNEAQ (reference sequence). CDR3 in amino acids: CASSPPLASYQETQYF. The DNA for the CDR3 is TGTGCCAGCAGCCCCCCCCTAGCCTCGTACCAAGAGACCCAGTACTTC.

This chain joins TRBV7-9 and TRBJ1-1, with unresolved D. CDR1 and CDR2 from the germline V gene are SEHNR and FQNEAQ (reference sequence). CDR3 length: 12 residues. V shed 1 base and J shed 4 bases, with 4 bases lying between them. The chain's CDR3 is CASSLVATEAFF. In DNA, the CDR3 is TGTGCCAGCAGCTTAGTGGCCACTGAAGCTTTCTTT.

The chain carries TRBV29-1 and TRBJ2-7, with D maybe TRBD1 (5 bases). V dropped 0 bases and J dropped 7 bases, with 10 bases sitting between them. This CDR3 comprises 12 residues. CDR1 is SQVTM and CDR2 is ANQGSEA in the germline V gene. The DNA for the CDR3 is TGCAGCGTTGAAGATGGGGCGTTGGAGCAGTACTTC. Translating gives CSVEDGALEQYF.

This chain connects TRBV29-1 to TRBJ1-1; D gene unclear. There are 15 residues in the CDR3. V was clipped by 1 base and J by 3 bases, with 15 bases between them. Germline V lookup: CDR1 SQVTM, CDR2 ANQGSEA. The CDR3 DNA follows: TGCAGCGTTGAAGGGAAGCAGGCCGGGGACACTGAAGCTTTCTTT. Encoded protein: CSVEGKQAGDTEAFF.

This rearrangement joins TRBV19 to TRBJ2-3; tentative D call: TRBD1 (5 bases). The germline V gene encodes CDR1 LNHDA and CDR2 SQIVND (reference sequence). The CDR3 spans 11 residues. Deletions cut 8 bases from V and 2 bases from J, with 5 bases between. The CDR3, as DNA: TGTGCCAGTGGGGCCACAGATACGCAGTATTTT. It codes for CASGATDTQYF.

CDR3 amino acids: CASSLVHDTRDYEQYF. CDR3 nucleotide sequence: TGTGCCAGCAGCTTGGTCCACGATACTAGAGATTACGAGCAGTACTTC. The chain combines TRBV5-6 with TRBJ2-7; tentatively, D is TRBD2 (5 bases). There are 16 residues in the CDR3. Germline V lookup: CDR1 SGHDT, CDR2 YYEEEE. The germline V and J ends were trimmed by 0 bases and 4 bases, with 17 bases remaining between them.

This chain joins TRBV30 and TRBJ1-1; D may be TRBD1 (6 bases). V lost 5 bases and J lost 5, with 18 bases in between. The CDR3 has 14 amino acids. The germline V gene has CDR1 GTSNPN and CDR2 SVGIG (reference sequence). CDR3 residues: CAWSGRGGVTEAFF. As DNA, the CDR3 is TGTGCCTGGTCCGGGCGGGGGGGCGTGACTGAAGCTTTCTTT.

The chain links TRBV4-1 to TRBJ2-7; TRBD2 agrees at 7 bases. The CDR3 sequence is 16 residues long. V was pared by 2 bases and J by 1 base, with 8 bases of the junction left unmatched. CDR1 and CDR2 (germline): MGHRA, YSYEKL. The CDR3 spells CASSQKWGGKSYEQYF. CDR3 sequence (DNA): TGCGCCAGCAGCCAAAAATGGGGGGGGAAATCCTACGAGCAGTACTTC.

To note about this clone: The same CDR3 arises from other DNA sequences in this sample as well. The genes are TRBV9 and TRBJ2-7; either TRBD1 or TRBD2 may supply D (5 bases each). From germline, CDR1 is SGDLS and CDR2 YYNGEE. The CDR3 runs 13 residues. V was pared by 0 bases and J by 7 bases, with 11 bases between. CDR3 residues: CASSVGGGSEQYF. The CDR3 region has the DNA TGTGCCAGCAGCGTAGGTGGGGGTTCGGAGCAGTACTTC.

This clone was seen a single time. The chain couples TRBV9 to TRBJ2-7; D gene unclear. The germline V gene has CDR1 SGDLS and CDR2 YYNGEE. The CDR3 loop spans 13 amino acids. Trimming left V 0 bases short and J 6 bases short, with 10 bases between. As DNA, the CDR3 is TGTGCCAGCAGCGTAGAACTCTTTGCCGAGCAGTACTTC. It specifies CASSVELFAEQYF. Complete variable domain (other parts from reference TRBV9 and TRBJ2-7): DSGVTQTPKHLITATGQRVTLRCSPRSGDLSVYWYQQSLDQGLQFLIQYYNGEERAKGNILERFSAQQFPDLHSELNLSSLELGDSALYFCASSVELFAEQYFGPGTRLTVT.

The chain links TRBV13 to TRBJ2-1; TRBD2 matches at 8 bases. The CDR3 has 13 amino acids. The V and J ends lost 8 bases and 9 bases, in that order; junction bases with no gene match: 9. Germline-derived CDR1 and CDR2 are PRHDT and FYEKMQ (reference sequence). The CDR3 DNA is TGTGCCAGCCTGGGACGGGAGGGTATTGAGCAGTTCTTC. Protein product: CASLGREGIEQFF.

This clone was seen just once. The chain combines TRBV7-9 with TRBJ2-2; 12 bases are a match to TRBD2. The CDR3 length is 18 residues. Germline V gene sequence: CDR1 SEHNR, CDR2 FQNEAQ (reference sequence). Trimming at V came to 6 bases and at J to 6 bases, leaving 14 bases not matched to a gene. CDR3 nucleotide sequence: TGTGCCAGCAGTTTCCCCCCCGGACTAGCGGGAAAGGCCGGGGAGCTGTTTTTT. Its protein product is CASSFPPGLAGKAGELFF.

To note about this clone: The sample contains more than one DNA sequence encoding this CDR3. The chain has TRBV19 and TRBJ2-1; 7 bases match TRBD2. Germline CDR1 LNHDA, CDR2 SQIVND (reference sequence). There are 15 residues in the CDR3. Trimming removed 3 bases from V and 0 bases from J; junction bases left unmatched: 2. The CDR3 nucleotides read TGTGCCAGTAGTATGGGGGGGAGCTCCTACAATGAGCAGTTCTTC. This gives the protein CASSMGGSSYNEQFF.

This clone showed up just once. V usage is TRBV7-6 and J usage is TRBJ2-3; D not certain. The germline gives CDR1 SGHVS, CDR2 FNYEAQ. The CDR3 is made up of 16 amino acids. V was cut by 0 bases and J by 4 bases, with 14 bases left in between. This CDR3 is CASSLAKAVFADTQYF. The DNA of the CDR3 is TGTGCCAGCAGCTTAGCGAAAGCAGTCTTCGCAGATACGCAGTATTTT.

The chain has TRBV27 and TRBJ2-1, with TRBD2 matching 8 bases. The CDR3 length is 17 residues. Trimming removed 6 bases from V and 5 bases from J; junction bases left unmatched: 15. CDR1 and CDR2 (germline): MNHEY, SMNVEV (reference sequence). CDR3 in DNA: TGTGCCAGCAGCCCGAGCCTGCTAGCGGGTCCAGACAATGAGCAGTTCTTC. Amino acids: CASSPSLLAGPDNEQFF.

The chain employs TRBV9 and TRBJ2-7; D not resolved. Germline V gene lookup returns CDR1 SGDLS and CDR2 YYNGEE. The CDR3 runs to 14 residues. Between the trimmed V and J ends, which lost 1 base and 0 bases, there was a span of 8 bases. The CDR3 nucleotides read TGTGCCAGCAGCGTACCTGGCCACTCCTACGAGCAGTACTTC. This translates into CASSVPGHSYEQYF.

This clone has a single count. This chain links TRBV18 with TRBJ2-2; no firm D call. V gave up 4 bases and J gave up 4 bases, with 16 bases separating them. The CDR3 sequence is 16 residues long. The V gene's germline CDR1 is KGHSH and CDR2 LQKENI. In nucleotides, the CDR3 is TGTGCCAGCTCACAATCCTTTGGACGCGGCACCGGGGAGCTGTTTTTT. Translating it yields CASSQSFGRGTGELFF.

In regard to this clone: At the DNA level, this CDR3 is encoded by other sequences in the same sample as well. The chain employs TRBV5-1 and TRBJ2-2; D is uncertain. The CDR3 has 13 residues. The germline CDR1 and CDR2 sequences are SGHRS and YFSETQ. V lost 0 bases to trimming and J lost 4 bases, with 4 bases between them. In DNA, the CDR3 is TGCGCCAGCAGCTTGGCGGGCACCGGGGAGCTGTTTTTT. Translation: CASSLAGTGELFF.

The V call is TRBV11-2, the J call TRBJ1-2; D not certain. Germline V gene lookup returns CDR1 SGHAT and CDR2 FQNNGV. The V gene lost 1 base and the J gene lost 1 base, with 16 bases spanning the gap. This CDR3 spans 17 amino acids. In DNA form, the CDR3 reads TGTGCCAGCAGCTTAGTCCCTTCAATTGGCAGTAACTATGGCTACACCTTC. Its protein product is CASSLVPSIGSNYGYTF.

This chain uses TRBV27 with TRBJ2-7; perhaps D is TRBD1 or TRBD2 (6 bases each). Germline V gene sequence: CDR1 MNHEY, CDR2 SMNVEV (reference sequence). V dropped 3 bases and J dropped 1 base, with 13 bases sitting between them. This CDR3 is 15 amino acids long. CDR3 region: CASSLDGGGSYEQYF. Written as DNA, the CDR3 is TGTGCCAGCAGTTTGGACGGAGGGGGATCCTACGAGCAGTACTTC.

The J gene is TRBJ2-7, the V gene TRBV4-1; no reliable D call. Trimming removed 2 bases at V and 6 bases at J, with 14 bases between. Looked up from germline, CDR1 is MGHRA and CDR2 is YSYEKL. The CDR3 runs to 14 residues. The CDR3 region is CASSQTAGDFEQYF. The CDR3 DNA reads as TGCGCCAGCAGCCAAACTGCTGGGGATTTCGAGCAGTACTTC.

This chain connects TRBV9 to TRBJ2-7, with TRBD2 matching over 8 bases. V lost 2 bases and J lost 2; bases outside the gene matches: 3. The CDR3 has 14 amino acids. The germline CDR1 and CDR2 sequences are SGDLS and YYNGEE. The CDR3 DNA is TGTGCCAGCAGCGTTAGCGGGATACCCTACGAGCAGTACTTC. The encoded protein is CASSVSGIPYEQYF.

This rearrangement joins TRBV6-1 to TRBJ1-5; D gene ambiguous. This CDR3 region has 15 residues. Looked up from germline, CDR1 is MNHNS and CDR2 is SASEGT. Trimming stripped 2 bases from V and 0 bases from J, with 8 bases between. DNA of the CDR3: TGTGCCAGCAGTGAATGGGGAGTTAGCAATCAGCCCCAGCATTTT. Encoded protein: CASSEWGVSNQPQHF.

This chain connects TRBV30 to TRBJ1-5, with D hard to call. The CDR3 has 12 residues. The V and J ends lost 0 bases and 6 bases respectively, with 6 bases between them. CDR1 is GTSNPN and CDR2 is SVGIG in the germline V gene (reference sequence). Here the CDR3 DNA reads TGTGCCTGGAGTGTTCGGGGTCAGCCCCAGCATTTT. Translation: CAWSVRGQPQHF.

The chain couples TRBV29-1 to TRBJ2-7; 7 bases are a match to TRBD1. This CDR3 has 13 amino acids. Trimming at V came to 8 bases and at J to 1 base, leaving 8 bases not matched to a gene. The V gene's germline CDR1 is SQVTM and CDR2 ANQGSEA. The CDR3 DNA sequence: TGCAGCATAAACCGGGACAGTTCCTACGAGCAGTACTTC. It specifies CSINRDSSYEQYF.

The chain links TRBV7-9 to TRBJ2-7; 9 bases agree with TRBD2. The CDR3 consists of 16 residues. After removal of 3 bases from V and 5 bases from J, the junction contained 11 bases not matched to a gene. Germline V gene lookup returns CDR1 SEHNR and CDR2 FQNEAQ (reference sequence). The DNA for the CDR3 is TGTGCCAGCAGCTTGTACGGCGGGAGGGTTCGCGACGAGCAGTACTTC. Its protein product is CASSLYGGRVRDEQYF.

The chain combines TRBV28 with TRBJ2-4, with D hard to call. CDR3 length equals 13 residues. Germline-derived CDR1 and CDR2 are MDHEN and SYDVKM. V lost 5 bases and J 0 bases, leaving 5 bases between the germline ends. The CDR3 loop reads CASSVPAKNIQYF. CDR3 sequence (DNA): TGTGCCAGCAGTGTTCCAGCCAAAAACATTCAGTACTTC.

V usage is TRBV5-6 and J usage is TRBJ2-1, with 9 bases identical to TRBD2. The junction had 10 bases not matched to a gene; V was cut back by 0 bases and J by 0 bases. The CDR3 sequence is 19 residues long. Germline CDR1 is SGHDT and CDR2 is YYEEEE. CDR3: CASSLARGSSGSSYNEQFF. CDR3 sequence (DNA): TGTGCCAGCAGCTTGGCTCGGGGGAGTAGCGGGAGCTCCTACAATGAGCAGTTCTTC.

The rearrangement uses TRBV7-7 and TRBJ2-5; maybe TRBD1 (5 bases). The V gene lost 4 bases and the J gene lost 4 bases, with 16 bases spanning the gap. The CDR3 has 15 amino acids. Germline loops: CDR1 SSHAT, CDR2 FNYEAQ (reference sequence). CDR3 nucleotide sequence: TGTGCCAGCAGCTCTGAGGTGGGGCTGGCAGAGACCCAGTACTTC. It codes for CASSSEVGLAETQYF.

The chain uses TRBV5-4 and TRBJ2-7, with 11 bases fitting TRBD1. Germline V gene lookup returns CDR1 SGHNT and CDR2 YYREEE (reference sequence). The CDR3 is 15 residues long. V was pared by 3 bases and J by 5 bases, with 7 bases of the junction left unmatched. Here the CDR3 DNA reads TGTGCCAGCAGCTCCTCGGACAGGGGGCAGGACGAGCAGTACTTC. Translated, it gives CASSSSDRGQDEQYF.

The chain recombines TRBV10-3 with TRBJ2-7; possible D gene TRBD1, 6 bases. V was pared by 10 bases and J by 3 bases, with 13 bases between. CDR3 size: 12 residues. Germline V gene data show CDR1 as ENHRY and CDR2 as SYGVKD. CDR3 region: CATTGHNYEQYF. CDR3 sequence (DNA): TGTGCCACCACGGGACACAACTACGAGCAGTACTTC.